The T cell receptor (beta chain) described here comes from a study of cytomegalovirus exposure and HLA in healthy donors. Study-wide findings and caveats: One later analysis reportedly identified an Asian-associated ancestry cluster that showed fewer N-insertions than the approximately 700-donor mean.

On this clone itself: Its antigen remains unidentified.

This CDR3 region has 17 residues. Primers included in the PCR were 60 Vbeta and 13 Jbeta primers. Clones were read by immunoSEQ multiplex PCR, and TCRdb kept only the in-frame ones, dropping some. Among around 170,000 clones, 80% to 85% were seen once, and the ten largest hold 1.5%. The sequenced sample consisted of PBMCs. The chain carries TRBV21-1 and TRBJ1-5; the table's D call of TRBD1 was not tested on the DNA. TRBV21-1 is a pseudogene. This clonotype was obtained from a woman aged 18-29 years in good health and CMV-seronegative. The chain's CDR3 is CASKETPGLEGNQPQHF. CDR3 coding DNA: TGTGCCAGCAAAGAAACCCCAGGGTTAGAAGGCAATCAGCCCCAGCATTTT.